This T cell receptor (beta chain) is from a study of T-cell reconstitution after alpha-beta-depleted transplantation in children. Overall study results and limits: Newly made T cells mostly supplied T-cell counts and diversity one year after transplant. Reports say that about two months after transplant, the alpha-beta T cells came out of several hundred graft clones that had expanded. Elevated TCRbeta diversity at day 60 was traced, in some patients, to surviving recipient T cells and thymic progenitors.

This clonotype appeared many times. Its target is not known. Molecular barcoding with unique molecular identifiers was used for the TCRbeta library. One entry per CDR3 protein results from TCRdb running MiXCR on the PCR reads. Of fewer than 400,000 distinct CDR3 sequences in the sample, 23% were seen once. Per the germline V gene, CDR1 is MNHNS and CDR2 is SASEGT. V was clipped by 3 bases and J by 6 bases, with 18 bases between them. This CDR3 has 16 amino acids. The sequencing used PBMCs, mostly from graft donor cells, collected 180 days after TCRalphabeta/CD19-depleted stem cell transplant. V usage is TRBV6-1 and J usage is TRBJ2-1, with D possibly being TRBD2 (7 bases). The clonotype comes from a male patient younger than 18 who had a stem cell transplant for acute lymphoblastic leukemia, so the T cells may come from the graft donor. CDR3 sequence (DNA): TGTGCCAGCAGTGAGAGGGGGGGTGGGAGAGTCAATGAGCAGTTCTTC. Translation gives CASSERGGGRVNEQFF.